The clone carrying this TCR beta chain was seen at least ten times. Its antigen is unknown. CDR3 size: 15 residues. CDR1 SGHAT and CDR2 FQNNGV come from the germline V gene. J was trimmed by 3 bases and V by 5 bases; bases with no gene match: 9. This sample was taken from a study of CD8 T cells in ankylosing spondylitis. Whole-study findings and limits: As for the disease-linked clones, they showed a CD8+ phenotype and occurred at relatively low frequencies in peripheral blood. Matched ankylosing spondylitis synovial fluid reportedly showed significant enrichment of disease-linked clones. The study identified a TCR beta motif of several highly homologous variants that appeared characteristic of ankylosing spondylitis blood.

Researchers built TCR beta libraries using quantitative 5'-RACE with molecular barcodes. Each CDR3 protein gets one entry after TCRdb re-called the 5' RACE reads with MiXCR. The data contain under 150,000 distinct CDR3 sequences, approximately 10% of them seen just once; the ten biggest clones take up roughly 3.4%. The sequence was collected from a male donor with ankylosing spondylitis or in good health (not recorded which). The gene calls are TRBV11-2 and TRBJ2-7; the match to TRBD1 covers 8 bases. Sequencing was done on a sample of blood, either unsorted or a sorted T cell fraction (not recorded which). CDR3 loop: CASSTQTGGNYEQYF. CDR3 nucleotide sequence: TGTGCCAGCAGCACACAAACAGGGGGTAACTACGAGCAGTACTTC.